Listed below are T cell receptor beta chains from one sample, sequenced in a study of CD8 T cells in ankylosing spondylitis. TCRdb used MiXCR to reprocess the 5' RACE reads, holding one entry per CDR3 protein. The sample includes under 250,000 distinct CDR3 sequences, over 7% seen only once; the top ten take more than 4.5%. The sample taken for sequencing was blood, either unsorted or a sorted T cell fraction (not recorded which). These TCRs come from a female donor with ankylosing spondylitis or in good health (not recorded which). Each CDR3 is given without its conserved first and last residue.

V gene	J gene	CDR3 protein
TRBV12-3/TRBV12-4	TRBJ1-1	ASTAPDINTEAF
TRBV7-2	TRBJ2-7	ASSSHASGSEQY
TRBV20-1	TRBJ1-2	SAPQGVNYGYT
TRBV20-1	TRBJ2-1	SARILAGVGNEQF
TRBV12-3/TRBV12-4	TRBJ2-7	ASSPRFQREQY
TRBV24-1	TRBJ1-1	ATSGWNTEAF
TRBV5-1	TRBJ2-1	ASSLKASGANEQF
TRBV12-5	TRBJ2-2	ASGLGLNTGELF
TRBV11-2	TRBJ2-3	ASSPTQSNLAGGRQDTQY
TRBV20-1	TRBJ1-5	SARDDGAEGPGGGQPQH
TRBV6-1	TRBJ2-5	ASKWSQARRETQY
TRBV5-1	TRBJ2-1	ASSSSSGLGF
TRBV20-1	TRBJ2-1	SAEKYNEQF
TRBV7-2	TRBJ1-4	ASSLVGETAI
TRBV21-1	TRBJ2-3	ASSKVLRDEETDTQY
TRBV30	TRBJ1-2	AWKEPGDYGYT
TRBV7-2	TRBJ2-3	ASSIQGIPTDTQY
TRBV9	TRBJ2-3	ASSEGLEGTQY
TRBV27	TRBJ2-2	ASSPRTRPNTGELF
TRBV20-1	TRBJ2-7	SARDPRQGSGSYEQY
TRBV12-3/TRBV12-4	TRBJ2-1	ASSLALARNEQF
TRBV14	TRBJ1-2	ASSRNQGYGYT
TRBV12-3/TRBV12-4	TRBJ2-1	ASTQDSIGNEQF
TRBV10-3	TRBJ1-5	AISGASRNQPQH
TRBV7-9	TRBJ2-1	ASRRTGGTDYNEQF
TRBV7-6	TRBJ2-1	ASSPLAGGSTYNEQF
TRBV11-2	TRBJ2-5	ASSLTGGEGPTQY
TRBV5-5	TRBJ2-2	ASSPPGQWAGELF
TRBV7-4	TRBJ1-1	ASSLVGVAF
TRBV6-2/TRBV6-3	TRBJ2-5	ASQAVPSQREKTQY
TRBV20-1	TRBJ2-1	SARGGFSFYNEQF
TRBV6-2/TRBV6-3	TRBJ2-1	ASSRGSRGPNEQF
TRBV20-1	TRBJ2-1	SAPPGNEQF
TRBV28	TRBJ2-7	ASSWDGSYEQY
TRBV2	TRBJ2-1	ASSGWGAAEQF
TRBV11-2	TRBJ2-5	ASSLERPETQY
TRBV12-5	TRBJ2-2	ASGLRPGGSYTGELF
TRBV5-1	TRBJ2-3	ASSFLTSGSTDTQY
TRBV10-3	TRBJ2-6	VISGNSGANVLT
TRBV28	TRBJ2-5	ASSQNPGPGQETQY
TRBV12-3/TRBV12-4	TRBJ1-1	ASSLSEGLSTDAEAF
TRBV20-1	TRBJ2-1	SARATDRNEQF
TRBV5-1	TRBJ1-4	ASSWAGGPTNEKLF
TRBV19	TRBJ2-1	ASTSSGSIGEQF
TRBV12-3/TRBV12-4	TRBJ2-2	ASSFTGVTGELF
TRBV7-8	TRBJ2-1	ASSIAAASYTSNEQF
TRBV5-5	TRBJ1-6	ASSSTGDSPLH
TRBV28	TRBJ2-7	ASSLGWNKETMQY
TRBV6-1	TRBJ1-2	ASREQGTGYGYT
TRBV10-1	TRBJ2-3	ASTIRNLARADTQY
TRBV20-1	TRBJ2-7	SATDPGHSSYEQY
TRBV19	TRBJ2-7	ASSGGTGGYEQY